This is a list of T cell receptor beta chains from one sample in a study of shared clonotypes between healthy human individuals. Libraries were prepared by immunoSEQ multiplex PCR; TCRdb keeps only in-frame clonotypes and omits some of them. The sample has more than 2,000,000 clones; approximately 94% are singletons. What was sequenced was naive CD4+ T cells sorted from blood. The receptors were sampled from a young man in good health. Each CDR3 is given with its conserved first and last residue. The order of the fields is CDR3 protein, CDR3 DNA, V gene, D gene, clone size, CDR3 length, J gene. D genes are given only for firm matches. Rows give clone size only sometimes, using once, few, many, or a class for an expanded clone.

cdr3_aa: CASSQDLLGHYYNEQFF; cdr3_nt: TGCGCCAGCAGCCAAGATCTGCTCGGACACTACTACAATGAGCAGTTCTTC; v_call: TRBV4-3; d_call: NA; clone_size: NA; cdr3_length: 17; j_call: TRBJ2-1
cdr3_aa: CAWSVPLSETQYF; cdr3_nt: TGTGCCTGGAGTGTACCTCTATCGGAGACCCAGTACTTC; v_call: TRBV30; d_call: NA; clone_size: NA; cdr3_length: 13; j_call: TRBJ2-5
cdr3_aa: CASSLAAGNYGYTF; cdr3_nt: TGTGCCAGCAGCTTGGCAGCAGGGAACTATGGCTACACCTTC; v_call: TRBV5-4; d_call: NA; clone_size: NA; cdr3_length: 14; j_call: TRBJ1-2
cdr3_aa: CASRLDGNNEKLFF; cdr3_nt: TGTGCCAGCCGGCTGGACGGCAATAATGAAAAACTGTTTTTT; v_call: TRBV25-1; d_call: NA; clone_size: NA; cdr3_length: 14; j_call: TRBJ1-4
cdr3_aa: CASSQGENPNEKLFF; cdr3_nt: TGTGCCAGCAGCCAGGGGGAGAATCCTAATGAAAAACTGTTTTTT; v_call: TRBV16; d_call: NA; clone_size: NA; cdr3_length: 15; j_call: TRBJ1-4
cdr3_aa: CASSSGVAGGGQFF; cdr3_nt: TGTGCCAGCAGCTCCGGGGTAGCGGGAGGAGGGCAGTTCTTC; v_call: TRBV7-9; d_call: TRBD2; clone_size: NA; cdr3_length: 14; j_call: TRBJ2-1
cdr3_aa: CASSFFGAGGNNEQFF; cdr3_nt: TGTGCCAGCAGCTTCTTTGGGGCGGGGGGAAACAATGAGCAGTTCTTC; v_call: TRBV7-6; d_call: TRBD2; clone_size: NA; cdr3_length: 16; j_call: TRBJ2-1
cdr3_aa: CASTTRTGYGYTF; cdr3_nt: TGTGCCAGCACTACCAGGACAGGGTATGGCTACACCTTC; v_call: TRBV2; d_call: TRBD1; clone_size: NA; cdr3_length: 13; j_call: TRBJ1-2
cdr3_aa: CASSRDSQGSPLHF; cdr3_nt: TGTGCCAGCTCTCGGGACAGCCAGGGTTCACCCCTCCACTTT; v_call: TRBV18; d_call: TRBD1; clone_size: NA; cdr3_length: 14; j_call: TRBJ1-6
cdr3_aa: CASLGTSGSIYEQYF; cdr3_nt: TGTGCCAGCCTCGGGACTAGCGGGAGTATATACGAGCAGTACTTC; v_call: TRBV6-5; d_call: TRBD2; clone_size: NA; cdr3_length: 15; j_call: TRBJ2-7
cdr3_aa: CASSLDRVGTGISGYTF; cdr3_nt: TGTGCCAGCAGCTTAGATCGCGTAGGGACAGGGATCTCTGGCTACACCTTC; v_call: TRBV11-2; d_call: TRBD1; clone_size: NA; cdr3_length: 17; j_call: TRBJ1-2
cdr3_aa: CSASDSYEQYF; cdr3_nt: TGCAGTGCGAGCGACAGTTACGAGCAGTACTTC; v_call: TRBV20-1; d_call: NA; clone_size: NA; cdr3_length: 11; j_call: TRBJ2-7
cdr3_aa: CASSKLIASGNQPQHF; cdr3_nt: TGTGCCAGCAGCAAATTGATAGCAAGTGGCAATCAGCCCCAGCATTTT; v_call: TRBV21-1; d_call: NA; clone_size: few; cdr3_length: 16; j_call: TRBJ1-5
cdr3_aa: CASSTGWTDTQYF; cdr3_nt: TGTGCCAGCTCAACAGGGTGGACAGATACGCAGTATTTT; v_call: TRBV18; d_call: NA; clone_size: once; cdr3_length: 13; j_call: TRBJ2-3
cdr3_aa: CASSFQGQDSPLHF; cdr3_nt: TGTGCCAGCAGCTTCCAGGGGCAGGATTCACCCCTCCACTTT; v_call: TRBV11-3; d_call: NA; clone_size: NA; cdr3_length: 14; j_call: TRBJ1-6
cdr3_aa: CASSRTGTGGYTF; cdr3_nt: TGTGCCAGCAGTCGCACCGGGACAGGGGGCTACACCTTC; v_call: TRBV28; d_call: TRBD1; clone_size: NA; cdr3_length: 13; j_call: TRBJ1-2
cdr3_aa: CASSDGDRDGQPQHF; cdr3_nt: TGTGCCAGCAGTGACGGGGACAGGGATGGTCAGCCCCAGCATTTT; v_call: TRBV6-4; d_call: TRBD1; clone_size: once; cdr3_length: 15; j_call: TRBJ1-5
cdr3_aa: CAWSATGVAGELFF; cdr3_nt: TGTGCCTGGAGTGCGACGGGAGTTGCCGGGGAGCTGTTTTTT; v_call: TRBV30; d_call: NA; clone_size: NA; cdr3_length: 14; j_call: TRBJ2-2
cdr3_aa: CASIPVGGNTEAFF; cdr3_nt: TGTGCCAGTATCCCTGTGGGGGGGAACACTGAAGCTTTCTTT; v_call: TRBV19; d_call: NA; clone_size: NA; cdr3_length: 14; j_call: TRBJ1-1
cdr3_aa: CASSSVVQGSFSTGELFF; cdr3_nt: TGTGCCAGCAGCTCGGTTGTCCAGGGAAGTTTTAGCACCGGGGAGCTGTTTTTT; v_call: TRBV7-3; d_call: NA; clone_size: NA; cdr3_length: 18; j_call: TRBJ2-2
cdr3_aa: CASSLKAGSGNTIYF; cdr3_nt: TGCGCCAGCAGCTTGAAGGCAGGGTCTGGAAACACCATATATTTT; v_call: TRBV5-1; d_call: NA; clone_size: NA; cdr3_length: 15; j_call: TRBJ1-3
cdr3_aa: CASSPGAGGADYGYTF; cdr3_nt: TGTGCCAGCTCACCGGGCGCAGGGGGCGCGGACTATGGCTACACCTTC; v_call: TRBV18; d_call: TRBD1; clone_size: once; cdr3_length: 16; j_call: TRBJ1-2
cdr3_aa: CASGVHLNEKLFF; cdr3_nt: TGTGCCAGCGGGGTTCACCTAAATGAAAAACTGTTTTTT; v_call: TRBV6-5; d_call: NA; clone_size: NA; cdr3_length: 13; j_call: TRBJ1-4
cdr3_aa: CASSRFGGQGGYEQYF; cdr3_nt: TGTGCCAGCAGCCGTTTCGGGGGACAGGGAGGTTACGAGCAGTACTTC; v_call: TRBV7-9; d_call: TRBD1; clone_size: NA; cdr3_length: 16; j_call: TRBJ2-7
cdr3_aa: CASSTGGAGTEAFF; cdr3_nt: TGTGCCAGTAGTACAGGGGGCGCGGGGACTGAAGCTTTCTTT; v_call: TRBV19; d_call: TRBD1; clone_size: NA; cdr3_length: 14; j_call: TRBJ1-1
cdr3_aa: CASSDWGERGYTF; cdr3_nt: TGTGCCAGCAGTGATTGGGGGGAACGCGGCTACACCTTC; v_call: TRBV6-1; d_call: NA; clone_size: once; cdr3_length: 13; j_call: TRBJ1-2
cdr3_aa: CASSESTSSPDTQYF; cdr3_nt: TGCGCCAGCAGTGAGTCGACTAGCTCCCCAGATACGCAGTATTTT; v_call: TRBV10-1; d_call: TRBD2; clone_size: NA; cdr3_length: 15; j_call: TRBJ2-3
cdr3_aa: CASSPVLSRGYTF; cdr3_nt: TGTGCCAGCAGCCCTGTACTGTCTAGGGGCTACACCTTC; v_call: TRBV11-2; d_call: NA; clone_size: NA; cdr3_length: 13; j_call: TRBJ1-2
cdr3_aa: CTSGTGFSSTDTQYF; cdr3_nt: TGTACCTCTGGGACAGGATTTTCTAGCACAGATACGCAGTATTTT; v_call: TRBV28; d_call: TRBD1; clone_size: NA; cdr3_length: 15; j_call: TRBJ2-3
cdr3_aa: CASSAGTNSSPLHF; cdr3_nt: TGTGCCAGCAGTGCCGGGACAAACTCGTCACCCCTCCACTTT; v_call: TRBV5-4; d_call: NA; clone_size: NA; cdr3_length: 14; j_call: TRBJ1-6
cdr3_aa: CASSIKGGNGYTF; cdr3_nt: TGTGCCAGTAGTATAAAGGGGGGGAATGGCTACACCTTC; v_call: TRBV19; d_call: NA; clone_size: NA; cdr3_length: 13; j_call: TRBJ1-2
cdr3_aa: CASSMGRGQGSSPLHF; cdr3_nt: TGTGCCAGTAGTATGGGACGGGGACAGGGGAGTTCACCCCTCCACTTT; v_call: TRBV19; d_call: TRBD1; clone_size: NA; cdr3_length: 16; j_call: TRBJ1-6
cdr3_aa: CAISETGASNQPQHF; cdr3_nt: TGTGCCATCAGTGAGACAGGGGCGAGCAATCAGCCCCAGCATTTT; v_call: TRBV10-3; d_call: TRBD1; clone_size: few; cdr3_length: 15; j_call: TRBJ1-5
cdr3_aa: CASRVDNRPGLETQYF; cdr3_nt: TGCGCCAGCAGAGTGGACAACCGCCCGGGGTTGGAGACCCAGTACTTC; v_call: TRBV5-1; d_call: NA; clone_size: NA; cdr3_length: 16; j_call: TRBJ2-5
cdr3_aa: CASSASGTGKLYGYTF; cdr3_nt: TGTGCCAGCAGTGCGTCCGGGACTGGGAAACTATATGGCTACACCTTC; v_call: TRBV6-1; d_call: NA; clone_size: NA; cdr3_length: 16; j_call: TRBJ1-2
cdr3_aa: CASSLGQAMYNEQFF; cdr3_nt: TGTGCCAGCAGCTTGGGACAGGCTATGTACAATGAGCAGTTCTTC; v_call: TRBV11-2; d_call: TRBD1; clone_size: NA; cdr3_length: 15; j_call: TRBJ2-1
cdr3_aa: CASSLGRNQPQHF; cdr3_nt: TGTGCCAGCAGCTTAGGACGAAATCAGCCCCAGCATTTT; v_call: TRBV11-2; d_call: NA; clone_size: NA; cdr3_length: 13; j_call: TRBJ1-5
cdr3_aa: CASSSLQGAGETQYF; cdr3_nt: TGTGCCAGCAGCTCCCTCCAGGGGGCAGGGGAGACCCAGTACTTC; v_call: TRBV11-2; d_call: TRBD1; clone_size: NA; cdr3_length: 15; j_call: TRBJ2-5
cdr3_aa: CSVDRDSLNTEAFF; cdr3_nt: TGCAGCGTAGACCGGGACAGCTTGAACACTGAAGCTTTCTTT; v_call: TRBV29-1; d_call: TRBD1; clone_size: few; cdr3_length: 14; j_call: TRBJ1-1
cdr3_aa: CASSPPSTGRQETQYF; cdr3_nt: TGTGCCAGCTCACCACCCTCTACAGGGCGGCAGGAGACCCAGTACTTC; v_call: TRBV18; d_call: NA; clone_size: once; cdr3_length: 16; j_call: TRBJ2-5
cdr3_aa: CASSPTNTGGEHQPQHF; cdr3_nt: TGTGCCAGCTCACCAACGAACACAGGGGGAGAACATCAGCCCCAGCATTTT; v_call: TRBV18; d_call: TRBD1; clone_size: NA; cdr3_length: 17; j_call: TRBJ1-5
cdr3_aa: CATSRSEQETQYF; cdr3_nt: TGTGCCACCAGCAGGTCGGAACAAGAGACCCAGTACTTC; v_call: TRBV15; d_call: NA; clone_size: NA; cdr3_length: 13; j_call: TRBJ2-5